These 30 T cell receptor beta chains were all obtained from the same sample, sequenced in a study of type 1 and type 2 diabetes patients (dated by TCRdb to the mid-2010s). These reads were obtained on an Illumina MiSeq. Genomic DNA from sorted T cell subsets served as template for TCRbeta CDR3 amplification. The TCRbeta CDR3 region was amplified by multiplex PCR with 30 forward and 13 reverse primers. TCRdb applied fastp at Q25 and MiXCR to the public reads, then kept only in-frame beta chains. Each record represents a unique CDR3 protein, reported with the most common genes and DNA among its rows. Within this sample are more than 250,000 distinct CDR3 sequences, with more than 40% of them counted one time only. Of the sample, approximately 15% is held by the ten largest clones. Sequencing used peripheral blood mononuclear cells (PBMCs). Every receptor here comes from a man aged 18 to 29 with type 2 diabetes.

The V call is TRBV10-2, the J call TRBJ2-7, with no clear D. Germline loops: CDR1 WSHSY, CDR2 SAAADI. The CDR3 has 11 residues. Trimming took 5 bases from V and 2 from J, leaving 4 bases between them. The CDR3 DNA sequence: TGCGCCAGCAGTAAAGCCTACGAGCAGTACTTC. Translation gives CASSKAYEQYF.

The V gene is TRBV13, the J gene TRBJ1-2, with D possibly matching TRBD1 (6 bases). CDR1 PRHDT and CDR2 FYEKMQ come from the germline V gene (reference sequence). The CDR3 extends over 14 amino acids. The V end lost 8 bases, the J end lost 5 bases, and 18 bases lay between the germline ends. The CDR3, as DNA: TGTGCCAGCTCCCAGTGGGGGCGAACTTATGGCTACACCTTC. Translating gives CASSQWGRTYGYTF.

The chain employs TRBV7-3 and TRBJ1-3, with D possibly being TRBD1 (6 bases). Germline V CDR1 and CDR2: SGHTA, FQGTGA. Trimming removed 5 bases at V and 4 bases at J, with 21 bases between. The CDR3 length is 17 residues. The CDR3 loop is CASSRSGTLDGGNTIYF. For the CDR3, the DNA is TGTGCCAGCAGCAGGTCCGGGACACTGGATGGGGGAAACACCATATATTTT.

This clonotype was detected only a few times. This chain uses TRBV11-2 with TRBJ1-2; D is perhaps TRBD1 (6 bases). This CDR3 is built from 12 residues. V was pared by 5 bases and J by 5 bases, with 9 bases between. The germline CDR1 and CDR2 sequences are SGHAT and FQNNGV. Here the CDR3 reads CASSQGQYGYTF. The DNA of the CDR3 is TGTGCCAGCAGCCAAGGACAGTATGGCTACACCTTC.

Only a few counts were recorded for this clonotype. V and J are TRBV19 and TRBJ1-1; D not certain. The ends were cut back, 4 bases at V and 6 bases at J, with 18 bases in the middle. The germline V gene has CDR1 LNHDA and CDR2 SQIVND (reference sequence). This CDR3 contains 15 residues. CDR3 DNA sequence: TGTGCCAGTAGTACCGGGGTGGCTCGGGATTCTGAAGCTTTCTTT. Translating gives CASSTGVARDSEAFF.

V gene TRBV7-2 combines with J gene TRBJ2-5; the match to TRBD1 covers 11 bases. The V and J ends lost 2 bases and 4 bases, in that order; junction bases with no gene match: 3. Germline V lookup: CDR1 SGHTA, CDR2 FQGNSA. CDR3 length equals 15 residues. The CDR3 reads CASSLYGTGGETQYF. The CDR3, as DNA: TGTGCCAGCAGCTTATATGGGACAGGGGGAGAGACCCAGTACTTC.

This chain connects TRBV29-1 to TRBJ2-7, with TRBD2 matching over 7 bases. CDR1 is SQVTM, CDR2 ANQGSEA, per germline. The J segment lost 3 bases and the V segment lost 7 bases, leaving 6 bases of the junction unmatched. The length of the CDR3 is 12 residues. This chain's CDR3 is CSAREGDYEQYF. CDR3 sequence (DNA): TGCAGCGCCAGGGAGGGTGACTACGAGCAGTACTTC.

The chain uses TRBV20-1 and TRBJ2-7, with 7 bases matching TRBD2. Germline V gene data show CDR1 as DFQATT and CDR2 as SNEGSKA (reference sequence). The CDR3 is 14 amino acids. After removal of 5 bases from V and 6 bases from J, the junction contained 13 bases not matched to a gene. CDR3 protein: CSAPRSGDYGEQYF. The CDR3 nucleotides are TGCAGTGCTCCTAGGAGCGGGGACTATGGCGAGCAGTACTTC.

This clonotype was observed a few times. J is TRBJ1-1 and V is TRBV24-1; D gene unclear. With 1 base removed from V and 4 bases from J, the gap between germline ends came to 15 bases. Germline CDR1 reads KGHDR; CDR2 reads SFDVKD. The CDR3 runs 16 residues. DNA of the CDR3: TGTGCCACCAGTGATTTCCTCAATTCGTCTAGCACTGAAGCTTTCTTT. Protein product: CATSDFLNSSSTEAFF.

The rearrangement joins TRBV20-1 to TRBJ1-2; perhaps TRBD1 as D (5 bases). V lost 0 bases to trimming and J lost 5 bases, with 13 bases between them. The CDR3 length is 14 residues. Germline V gives CDR1 DFQATT, CDR2 SNEGSKA (reference sequence). CDR3 loop: CSARDQGGGYGYTF. In DNA, the CDR3 is TGCAGTGCTAGAGACCAGGGTGGAGGGTATGGCTACACCTTC.

The J gene is TRBJ2-7, the V gene TRBV20-1, with 8 bases fitting TRBD1. Germline trimming cut 3 bases from V and 2 bases from J; bases unmatched to any gene: 9. The length of the CDR3 is 15 residues. Germline CDR1 and CDR2: DFQATT and SNEGSKA (reference sequence). The CDR3 region is CSASGLGQGAYEQYF. The CDR3 DNA reads TGCAGTGCTAGTGGTCTCGGACAGGGTGCCTACGAGCAGTACTTC.

The chain links TRBV7-8 to TRBJ2-7; 10 bases are a match to TRBD2. CDR1 is SGHVS and CDR2 is FQNEAQ in the germline V gene. Trimming at V came to 2 bases and at J to 2 bases, leaving 9 bases not matched to a gene. CDR3 length: 17 residues. CDR3 sequence (DNA): TGTGCCAGCAGCTTAAGAGAGACTAGCGGGCGTGCCTACGAGCAGTACTTC. Amino acid sequence: CASSLRETSGRAYEQYF.

The CDR3 DNA sequence: TGTGCCAGTAGTACCCTGGCGTATGGGACTCGCGAAAAACTGTTTTTT. Translation gives CASSTLAYGTREKLFF. The chain couples TRBV19 to TRBJ1-4, with D maybe TRBD1 (5 bases). The V and J ends lost 4 bases and 8 bases respectively, with 20 bases between them. The CDR3 totals 16 residues. CDR1 LNHDA and CDR2 SQIVND come from the germline V gene (reference sequence).

This clonotype showed up just a few times. The J gene is TRBJ1-1, the V gene TRBV15; a possible D gene is TRBD1 (5 bases). V was pared by 4 bases and J by 1 base, with 10 bases between. The germline gives CDR1 LNHNV, CDR2 YYDKDF (reference sequence). This CDR3 is 14 amino acids long. This CDR3 is CATSTQTGNTEAFF. Here the CDR3 DNA reads TGTGCCACCAGCACCCAAACAGGGAACACTGAAGCTTTCTTT.

Comments on this clonotype: The CDR3 end shows no conserved phenylalanine or tryptophan, and so a read error is likely. The chain carries TRBV2 and TRBJ2-7; D unclear. This CDR3 has 11 residues. Between the trimmed V and J ends, which lost 6 bases and 7 bases, there was a span of 10 bases. Per germline, CDR1 SNHLY and CDR2 FYNNEI. For the CDR3, the DNA is TGTGCCAGCAGCCCGTATGGTGAGCAGTACTCC. Translating it yields CASSPYGEQYS.

This clonotype was recorded a few times. This sequence joins TRBV2 and TRBJ2-1; tentatively, D is TRBD2 (6 bases). The CDR3 consists of 14 residues. Germline CDR1 reads SNHLY; CDR2 reads FYNNEI. V dropped 6 bases and J dropped 0 bases, with 9 bases sitting between them. The CDR3 region has the DNA TGTGCCAGCAGCGGGAGTAACTCCTACAATGAGCAGTTCTTC. Amino acid sequence: CASSGSNSYNEQFF.

The genes are TRBV6-5 and TRBJ2-7; no definite D call. CDR1 and CDR2 from the germline V gene are MNHEY and SVGAGI. The V gene lost 2 bases and the J gene lost 5 bases, with 16 bases spanning the gap. CDR3 length: 15 residues. CDR3 DNA: TGTGCCAGCAGTTACGGTTCGGGTTTCACCAACGAGCAGTACTTC. Amino acids: CASSYGSGFTNEQYF.

The chain recombines TRBV4-1 with TRBJ2-7; D remains ambiguous. Germline loops: CDR1 MGHRA, CDR2 YSYEKL. The V end was cut by 1 base, the J end by 3 bases, with 7 bases between. The CDR3 covers 13 residues. CDR3 DNA: TGCGCCAGCAGCCAAGCCCCTTTCTACGAGCAGTACTTC. It translates to CASSQAPFYEQYF.

On this clonotype: The conserved phenylalanine or tryptophan normally closing the CDR3 is absent here, so this likely arose from a read error. The chain employs TRBV15 and TRBJ1-2; D remains ambiguous. The CDR3 has 13 residues. V lost 6 bases to trimming and J lost 2 bases, with 10 bases between them. Germline-derived CDR1 and CDR2 are LNHNV and YYDKDF (reference sequence). This CDR3 is CATSPDTNYGYTS. For the CDR3, the DNA is TGTGCCACCAGTCCCGACACCAACTATGGCTACACCTCC.

CDR3: CSASFRTGAPTDTQYF. CDR3 nucleotides: TGCAGTGCTAGTTTCCGGACAGGGGCGCCCACAGATACGCAGTATTTT. The J gene is TRBJ2-3, the V gene TRBV20-1, with 9 bases aligning to TRBD1. CDR3 length: 16 residues. Germline V gene sequence: CDR1 DFQATT, CDR2 SNEGSKA (reference sequence). V dropped 3 bases and J dropped 2; count of bases not matched to a gene: 9.

This clonotype has just a few counts. The chain uses TRBV7-8 and TRBJ2-3; D possibly matches TRBD1 or TRBD2 (5 bases each). The CDR3 spans 14 residues. Trimming pared 0 bases from V and 4 bases from J, leaving 8 bases between. Per the germline V gene, CDR1 is SGHVS and CDR2 is FQNEAQ. CDR3 amino acids: CASSLASGPDTQYF. The DNA for the CDR3 is TGTGCCAGCAGCTTAGCATCGGGGCCAGATACGCAGTATTTT.

This clonotype was counted a few times. The rearrangement uses TRBV27 and TRBJ2-1, with D uncertain. The V end lost 7 bases, the J end lost 9 bases, and 13 bases lay between the germline ends. The CDR3 runs to 12 residues. Germline loops: CDR1 MNHEY, CDR2 SMNVEV (reference sequence). This CDR3 is CASKEFGSEQFF. The CDR3 nucleotides are TGTGCCAGCAAGGAGTTTGGCAGTGAGCAGTTCTTC.

Worth noting for this clonotype: A much larger clone differs by one base, so this may be a read error. CDR3 DNA: TGTGCCAGCATTGGGGACAGCTCCTACGAGCAGTACTTC. Translation gives CASIGDSSYEQYF. This chain joins TRBV25-1 and TRBJ2-7; 7 positions agree with TRBD1. V shed 7 bases and J 0 bases; nucleotides not matched to a gene: 3. Germline V gene lookup returns CDR1 MGHDK and CDR2 SYGVNS. The CDR3 contains 13 residues.

About this clonotype itself: Compared with germline, one end of the junction differs, possibly owing to a read error. The chain is built from TRBV19 and TRBJ1-1; 7 bases line up with TRBD1. The CDR3 is 13 amino acids. Germline CDR1 is LNHDA and CDR2 is SQIVND (reference sequence). CDR3 in amino acids: CASRDRRNTEASF. The CDR3 DNA follows: TGTGCCAGTAGGGACAGGAGGAACACTGAAGCTTCCTTT.

The rearrangement joins TRBV11-2 to TRBJ2-7; D gene uncertain. The CDR3 is 14 amino acids. Germline CDR1 SGHAT, CDR2 FQNNGV. V lost 6 bases, J lost 2 bases, and 14 bases lay in between. Here the CDR3 reads CASSESLGTYEQYF. CDR3 in DNA: TGTGCCAGCAGTGAGTCTTTGGGAACCTACGAGCAGTACTTC.

This clonotype was found a few times. The CDR3 sequence is CASSGRRYTDTQYF. The CDR3 coding sequence is TGTGCCAGCAGTGGAAGACGGTACACAGATACGCAGTATTTT. This sequence joins TRBV2 and TRBJ2-3; D is unclear. In germline, CDR1 is SNHLY, CDR2 FYNNEI. Trimming took 4 bases from V and 2 from J, leaving 10 bases between them. The CDR3 runs 14 residues.

The rearrangement joins TRBV27 to TRBJ1-4; 8 nucleotides align to TRBD1. In germline, CDR1 is MNHEY, CDR2 SMNVEV (reference sequence). The CDR3 totals 15 residues. Trimming removed 8 bases from V and 1 base from J; junction bases left unmatched: 6. CDR3 in DNA: TGTGCCAGCGGACAGGGCTTGTTAACTAATGAAAAACTGTTTTTT. This translates into CASGQGLLTNEKLFF.

CDR3 in DNA: TGTGCCAGCAGCCCCCACGACCGGGGTGAAGGAGCAGATACGCAGTATTTT. Translated, it gives CASSPHDRGEGADTQYF. The chain links TRBV6-2 or TRBV6-3 to TRBJ2-3, with TRBD2 as a possible D gene (5 bases). Deletions cut 6 bases from V and 4 bases from J, with 23 bases between. This CDR3 is built from 17 residues. Looked up from germline, CDR1 is MNHEY and CDR2 is SVGEGT.

V gene TRBV20-1 combines with J gene TRBJ2-5; D unclear. This CDR3 is built from 12 residues. The germline V gene encodes CDR1 DFQATT and CDR2 SNEGSKA (reference sequence). V was clipped by 6 bases and J by 7 bases, with 15 bases between them. The CDR3 loop is CSALDPIATQYF. The CDR3 DNA reads as TGCAGTGCGCTAGATCCGATTGCGACCCAGTACTTC.

The chain recombines TRBV19 with TRBJ1-1; 8 bases line up with TRBD1. Trimming took 7 bases from V and 5 from J; bases not matched to a gene: 9. This CDR3 is built from 14 residues. Germline CDR1 reads LNHDA; CDR2 reads SQIVND (reference sequence). CDR3 amino acids: CASIPTGGFTEAFF. For the CDR3, the DNA is TGTGCCAGTATTCCTACAGGGGGTTTTACTGAAGCTTTCTTT. The full variable domain, completed using reference TRBV19 and TRBJ1-1, is DGGITQSPKYLFRKEGQNVTLSCEQNLNHDAMYWYRQDPGQGLRLIYYSQIVNDFQKGDIAEGYSVSREKKESFPLTVTSAQKNPTAFYLCASIPTGGFTEAFFGQGTRLTVV.